These T cell receptor beta chains were read from a single sample in a study of cytomegalovirus exposure and HLA in healthy donors. The protocol was immunoSEQ multiplex PCR, while the TCRdb copy is restricted to in-frame clones and leaves out a portion. This table has 170,000 or so clones, approximately 84% appearing once. Sequencing used PBMCs. These receptors all stem from a girl under 18 in good health and CMV-seropositive. The CDR3 runs from the conserved cysteine through the conserved F or W. The D gene is left open where the match is weak. The size field is filled for only some rows; it gives once, few, many or a size class.

>NA|TRBD1|TRBV6-1|TRBJ1-2
CASSLRGRSYGYTF
TGTGCCAGCAGCCTCAGGGGGCGAAGCTATGGCTACACCTTC
>NA|NA|TRBV6-1|TRBJ2-1
CASTRTGSPGDEQFF
TGTGCCAGCACCAGGACGGGATCGCCAGGGGATGAGCAGTTCTTC
>NA|TRBD1|TRBV9|TRBJ1-5
CASSVEGASNQPQHF
TGTGCCAGCAGCGTTGAGGGGGCGAGCAATCAGCCCCAGCATTTT
>NA|NA|TRBV21-1|TRBJ1-2
CASSNPGQGTTLNYGYTF
TGTGCCAGCAGTAACCCGGGACAGGGGACAACCCTTAACTATGGCTACACCTTC
>NA|TRBD2|TRBV5-1|TRBJ2-5
CASSLGASGVQETQYF
TGCGCCAGCAGCTTGGGAGCTAGCGGGGTCCAAGAGACCCAGTACTTC
>NA|NA|TRBV18|TRBJ2-5
CASLIQAQETQYF
TGTGCCAGCTTAATACAGGCGCAAGAGACCCAGTACTTC
>NA|TRBD2|TRBV6-5|TRBJ2-3
CASSRGGGTDTQYF
TGTGCCAGCAGCCGGGGGGGCGGGACAGATACGCAGTATTTT
>NA|NA|TRBV6-5|TRBJ1-5
CASSPGDSNQPQHF
TGTGCCAGCAGCCCAGGGGATAGCAATCAGCCCCAGCATTTT
>NA|TRBD1|TRBV6-4|TRBJ2-1
CASSDSIGQGASEQFF
TGTGCCAGCAGTGACTCCATAGGACAGGGGGCTAGTGAGCAGTTCTTC
>NA|TRBD1|TRBV19|TRBJ1-2
CASSTQGGAPYGYTF
TGTGCCAGTAGCACACAGGGGGGAGCTCCCTATGGCTACACCTTC
>NA|TRBD1|TRBV6-4|TRBJ2-1
CASSDSGTGDYNEQFF
TGTGCCAGCAGTGACTCCGGGACAGGAGATTACAATGAGCAGTTCTTC
>NA|NA|TRBV11-2|TRBJ2-1
CASSWRGAYNEQFF
TGTGCCAGCAGTTGGCGGGGAGCCTACAATGAGCAGTTCTTC
>NA|NA|TRBV5-6|TRBJ2-7
CASSPRVVYEQYF
TGTGCCAGCAGCCCGAGGGTAGTGTACGAGCAGTACTTC
>NA|NA|TRBV7-8|TRBJ2-7
CASSLSGKLYEQYF
TGTGCCAGCAGCTTATCAGGCAAGCTTTACGAGCAGTACTTC
>NA|NA|TRBV25-1|TRBJ1-2
CASSDRGYGYTF
TGTGCCAGCAGTGATAGGGGGTATGGCTACACCTTC
>NA|NA|TRBV5-6|TRBJ1-1
CASSDDSLNTEAFF
TGTGCCAGCAGCGACGACTCCTTGAACACTGAAGCTTTCTTT
>few|TRBD1|TRBV6-6|TRBJ1-2
CASSYSTGGYGYTF
TGTGCCAGCAGTTATTCGACAGGGGGCTATGGCTACACCTTC
>NA|NA|TRBV6-5|TRBJ2-7
CASSTRGGEQYF
TGTGCCAGCAGTACAAGGGGCGGCGAGCAGTACTTC
>few|NA|TRBV6-5|TRBJ1-2
CASRGHYGYTF
TGTGCCAGCAGGGGACATTATGGCTACACCTTC
>NA|TRBD1|TRBV18|TRBJ1-1
CASSYLGQGWIGPLSAFF
TGTGCCAGCTCCTACCTTGGACAGGGGTGGATTGGCCCCCTGAGTGCTTTCTTT
>NA|TRBD1|TRBV30|TRBJ2-7
CAWSGGQAGYYEQYF
TGTGCCTGGAGTGGAGGACAGGCCGGATACTACGAGCAGTACTTC
>NA|NA|TRBV5-6|TRBJ2-5
CASSLVGREGETQYF
TGTGCCAGCAGCTTGGTTGGCAGGGAAGGAGAGACCCAGTACTTC
>NA|TRBD1|TRBV7-9|TRBJ2-5
CASSQNQGAGETQYF
TGTGCCAGCAGTCAAAATCAGGGGGCCGGGGAGACCCAGTACTTC
>NA|TRBD2|TRBV10-1|TRBJ2-1
CASSKRGADEQFF
TGCGCCAGCAGCAAGCGGGGGGCTGATGAGCAGTTCTTC
>NA|TRBD1|TRBV6-5|TRBJ2-2
CASSYGTANTGELFF
TGTGCCAGCAGTTACGGGACAGCGAACACCGGGGAGCTGTTTTTT
>NA|NA|TRBV18|TRBJ1-1
CASSPVGGNTEAFF
TGTGCCAGCTCACCAGTGGGGGGGAACACTGAAGCTTTCTTT
>NA|NA|TRBV4-1|TRBJ1-1
CASSQVRFPNTEAFF
TGCGCCAGCAGCCAAGTGCGGTTTCCGAACACTGAAGCTTTCTTT
>NA|TRBD2|TRBV5-4|TRBJ2-1
CASSLTLAGGLEQFF
TGTGCCAGCAGCCTTACACTAGCGGGGGGGCTCGAGCAGTTCTTC
>NA|TRBD1|TRBV7-6|TRBJ1-1
CASSLVRSGTGGVFTEAFF
TGTGCCAGCAGCTTAGTCAGATCCGGGACAGGGGGCGTATTCACTGAAGCTTTCTTT
>NA|NA|TRBV4-1|TRBJ1-1
CASSQEQGSGTEAFF
TGCGCCAGCAGCCAAGAACAGGGCTCGGGTACTGAAGCTTTCTTT
>few|TRBD1|TRBV11-2|TRBJ2-1
CASRRAGTGKNEQFF
TGTGCCAGCAGAAGGGCCGGGACAGGCAAAAATGAGCAGTTCTTC
>NA|NA|TRBV7-9|TRBJ1-4
CASSLEGGYEKLFF
TGTGCCAGCAGCTTGGAGGGCGGGTATGAAAAACTGTTTTTT
>few|TRBD1|TRBV4-2|TRBJ2-1
CASNSGTGGTNEQFF
TGTGCCAGCAATTCCGGGACAGGGGGAACCAATGAGCAGTTCTTC
>NA|NA|TRBV6-5|TRBJ1-2
CASSPLGGLYGYTF
TGTGCCAGCAGTCCACTTGGGGGCCTATATGGCTACACCTTC
>NA|NA|TRBV9|TRBJ1-2
CASSADSDGYTF
TGTGCCAGCAGCGCAGATTCAGATGGCTACACCTTC
>NA|NA|TRBV6-5|TRBJ1-2
CASKPPQEANPYTF
TGTGCCAGCAAACCCCCTCAGGAGGCAAATCCCTACACCTTC
>NA|TRBD2|TRBV19|TRBJ2-5
CASSIGTSGLRTQYF
TGTGCCAGTAGTATTGGGACTAGCGGGCTAAGGACCCAGTACTTC
>once|TRBD1|TRBV2|TRBJ1-5
CASNRDRGNNQPPHF
TGTGCCAGCAACCGGGACAGGGGGAACAATCAGCCCCCGCATTTT
>few|NA|TRBV6-1|TRBJ1-4
CASTRGEAEKLFF
TGTGCCAGCACCCGGGGAGAAGCCGAAAAACTGTTTTTT
>NA|NA|TRBV25-1|TRBJ1-2
CASSVGGIGYGYTF
TGTGCCAGCTCCGTAGGGGGAATCGGGTATGGCTACACCTTC
>NA|NA|TRBV11-2|TRBJ2-3
CASSLEGGASLGTQYF
TGTGCCAGCAGCTTAGAGGGGGGGGCAAGCCTAGGAACGCAGTATTTT
>NA|TRBD1|TRBV4-2|TRBJ2-7
CASSQNPGQGNEQYF
TGTGCCAGCAGCCAGAATCCGGGACAGGGCAACGAGCAGTACTTC
>few|NA|TRBV5-6|TRBJ1-4
CASSLTGATNEKLFF
TGTGCCAGCAGCTTGACAGGCGCAACTAATGAAAAACTGTTTTTT
>NA|TRBD2|TRBV7-6|TRBJ2-7
CASSFRKPGTSGGLSYEQYF
TGTGCCAGCAGCTTCCGGAAACCCGGGACTAGCGGGGGGCTCTCCTACGAGCAGTACTTC